This T cell receptor beta chain was obtained from a study of blood T cell repertoires in COVID-19. Study context: Sites in the United States, Italy and Spain provided acute and convalescent COVID-19 samples. PBMCs, B-cell-depleted T cells, or T cells were the source of the cDNA or gDNA that made up the material.

The data were produced by immunoSEQ multiplex PCR, yet TCRdb's version contains in-frame clones alone and is incomplete. The sample includes 250,000 or so clones, roughly 90% of them seen just once. This receptor was obtained from a man between 25 and 39 years old with active or convalescent COVID-19. Sequencing was performed on peripheral blood.

CDR3 region: CASTPDRAYGYTF. The DNA of the CDR3 is TGCGCCAGCACCCCGGACAGGGCCTATGGCTACACCTTC. The chain has TRBV10-2 and TRBJ1-2; the match to TRBD1 covers 8 bases. Germline CDR1 reads WSHSY; CDR2 reads SAAADI. J was trimmed by 4 bases and V by 7 bases; bases with no gene match: 5. CDR3 length: 13 residues.